The next 17 T cell receptor beta chains were all read from a single sample in a study of spatial heterogeneity in lung cancer. TCRdb reprocessed the 5' RACE reads with MiXCR, giving one entry per CDR3 protein. The table has about 100,000 distinct CDR3 sequences, roughly a fifth seen once. Indicated time point: blood at routine non-recurrence follow-up after resection. Specimen: PBMCs, collected at follow-up. Source of these receptors: a male donor with early-stage non-small cell lung cancer.

This clonotype showed up just a few times. The chain links TRBV5-6 to TRBJ2-3; D unresolved. Germline lookup yields CDR1 SGHDT and CDR2 YYEEEE. There are 15 residues in the CDR3. Trimming left V 1 base short and J 3 bases short, with 12 bases between. CDR3 in amino acids: CASSLYRVGTDTQYF. The CDR3 DNA reads as TGTGCCAGCAGCTTGTACCGGGTTGGGACAGATACGCAGTATTTT.

This clonotype was seen a handful of times. The genes are TRBV20-1 and TRBJ1-1, with TRBD1 as a possible D gene (6 bases). The V gene lost 0 bases and the J gene lost 3 bases, with 14 bases spanning the gap. CDR1 DFQATT and CDR2 SNEGSKA come from the germline V gene (reference sequence). The CDR3 loop spans 15 amino acids. The chain's CDR3 is CSARDGAGADTEAFF. The DNA for the CDR3 is TGCAGTGCTAGAGATGGGGCAGGGGCGGACACTGAAGCTTTCTTT.

There are many counts of this clonotype. The gene calls are TRBV12-3 or TRBV12-4 and TRBJ1-2, with TRBD1 matching over 8 bases. With V trimmed by 3 bases and J by 2 bases, 5 bases remained unmatched. This CDR3 is 15 amino acids long. CDR3 protein: CASSFGWTGNYGYTF. In DNA, the CDR3 is TGTGCCAGCAGTTTTGGTTGGACAGGGAACTATGGCTACACCTTC.

V gene TRBV6-9 combines with J gene TRBJ1-5; TRBD1 matches at 10 bases. Per germline, CDR1 MNHGY and CDR2 SVAAGI. With V trimmed by 3 bases and J by 1 base, 6 bases remained unmatched. CDR3 length: 17 amino acids. This CDR3 reads CASSYMTGGESNQPQHF. The CDR3 DNA is TGTGCCAGCAGTTACATGACAGGGGGCGAGAGCAATCAGCCCCAGCATTTT.

The chain has TRBV5-1 and TRBJ2-1; 7 bases map to TRBD2. Germline CDR1 is SGHRS and CDR2 is YFSETQ. J lost 5 bases, V lost 2 bases, and 10 bases had no gene match. The CDR3 extends over 16 amino acids. CDR3 nucleotides: TGCGCCAGCAGCTTTCGTTTGCAAGCGGGAAACAATGAGCAGTTCTTC. As protein: CASSFRLQAGNNEQFF.

This clonotype was counted at least ten times. This sequence joins TRBV24-1 and TRBJ1-5; D gene uncertain. Looked up from germline, CDR1 is KGHDR and CDR2 is SFDVKD. This CDR3 contains 13 residues. V lost 5 bases, J lost 5 bases, and 9 bases lay in between. This chain's CDR3 is CATSVRDDQPQHF. The CDR3 region has the DNA TGTGCCACCAGTGTCCGAGATGATCAGCCCCAGCATTTT.

This clonotype appeared many times. This chain uses TRBV6-5 with TRBJ1-1; D remains unclear. CDR3 length: 13 residues. The germline V gene has CDR1 MNHEY and CDR2 SVGAGI. Trimming removed 7 bases from V and 7 bases from J, with 16 bases in between. DNA for the CDR3: TGTGCCAGCACCCGTAAAGGGTGGGGTGAAGCTTTCTTT. Encoded protein: CASTRKGWGEAFF.

The chain is built from TRBV7-8 and TRBJ1-2; 7 nucleotides align to TRBD1. Trimming cost V 3 bases and J 6 bases; bases outside gene matches: 4. Germline assignment: CDR1 SGHVS and CDR2 FQNEAQ. The CDR3 runs 13 residues. In nucleotides, the CDR3 is TGTGCCAGCAGCTTGGGACAGAGAAATGGCTACACCTTC. Protein: CASSLGQRNGYTF.

This clonotype occurred a few times. J is TRBJ2-3 and V is TRBV13; 7 bases line up with TRBD1. J lost 1 base, V lost 4 bases, and 2 bases had no gene match. The CDR3 is 14 residues long. The germline gives CDR1 PRHDT, CDR2 FYEKMQ (reference sequence). CDR3 in amino acids: CASSYRGGTDTQYF. The CDR3, as DNA: TGTGCCAGCAGCTACAGGGGAGGCACAGATACGCAGTATTTT. Filled out from reference TRBV13 and TRBJ2-3, the complete variable domain reads AAGVIQSPRHLIKEKRETATLKCYPIPRHDTVYWYQQGPGQDPQFLISFYEKMQSDKGSIPDRFSAQQFSDYHSELNMSSLELGDSALYFCASSYRGGTDTQYFGPGTRLTVL.

This clonotype was detected once. The chain couples TRBV2 to TRBJ1-4; TRBD1 matches 7 bases. V lost 1 base and J lost 2; bases outside the gene matches: 1. CDR1 and CDR2 from the germline V gene are SNHLY and FYNNEI. The CDR3 consists of 15 residues. The CDR3: CASSEGGGTNEKLFF. CDR3 in DNA: TGTGCCAGCAGTGAAGGAGGGGGCACTAATGAAAAACTGTTTTTT.

This clonotype was seen just once. The chain combines TRBV5-1 with TRBJ1-4; D not certain. Trimming left V 0 bases short and J 6 bases short, with 12 bases between. Germline CDR1 is SGHRS and CDR2 is YFSETQ. The CDR3 spans 15 residues. The CDR3 protein is CASSLGSRRDEKLFF. In DNA, the CDR3 is TGCGCCAGCAGCTTGGGGTCACGGAGGGATGAAAAACTGTTTTTT.

There are many counts of this clonotype. The chain is built from TRBV7-8 and TRBJ1-5; D remains ambiguous. This CDR3 comprises 13 residues. V was clipped by 5 bases and J by 3 bases, with 8 bases between them. Germline V lookup: CDR1 SGHVS, CDR2 FQNEAQ. CDR3 protein: CASSASLNQPQHF. The CDR3 DNA reads TGTGCCAGCAGCGCGAGCCTCAATCAGCCCCAGCATTTT.

The V call is TRBV5-4, the J call TRBJ2-7; 11 positions match TRBD2. Trimming took 5 bases from V and 3 from J; bases not matched to a gene: 4. CDR1 is SGHNT, CDR2 YYREEE, per germline (reference sequence). This CDR3 is built from 14 residues. The CDR3 spells CASSYGTSGYEQYF. Here the CDR3 DNA reads TGTGCCAGCAGTTACGGGACTAGCGGCTACGAGCAGTACTTC.

This chain connects TRBV7-2 to TRBJ1-4; D is ambiguous. The CDR3 extends over 14 amino acids. Trimming took off 2 bases at V and 4 bases at J, with 8 bases between the two ends. Germline CDR1 SGHTA, CDR2 FQGNSA. CDR3 protein: CASSLYGDNEKLFF. The CDR3 DNA reads as TGTGCCAGCAGCTTATACGGGGATAATGAAAAACTGTTTTTT.

V and J are TRBV11-3 and TRBJ2-3; TRBD2 matches at 11 bases. Germline V gene lookup returns CDR1 SGHNT and CDR2 YENEEA. Unmatched junction bases numbered 2, after V lost 5 bases and J lost 4 bases. This CDR3 contains 14 residues. The CDR3 DNA is TGTGCCAGCAGCATGACTAGCGGGGCAGATACGCAGTATTTT. This encodes CASSMTSGADTQYF. The entire variable domain, with the rest obtained from reference TRBV11-3 and TRBJ2-3, is as follows: EAGVVQSPRYKIIEKKQPVAFWCNPISGHNTLYWYLQNLGQGPELLIRYENEEAVDDSQLPKDRFSAERLKGVDSTLKIQPAELGDSAVYLCASSMTSGADTQYFGPGTRLTVL.

This clonotype came up many times. The chain couples TRBV12-3 or TRBV12-4 to TRBJ2-3; D call uncertain. The CDR3 is 15 amino acids. Trimming left V 7 bases short and J 2 bases short, with 16 bases between. CDR3 nucleotides: TGTGCCAGCAACTACCCGGACGGGTCCACAGATACGCAGTATTTT. It yields the protein CASNYPDGSTDTQYF.

The V call is TRBV3-1, the J call TRBJ1-2, with TRBD1 as a possible D gene (6 bases). There are 15 residues in the CDR3. Germline V gene sequence: CDR1 LGHDT, CDR2 YNNKEL (reference sequence). V shed 1 base and J shed 3 bases, with 12 bases lying between them. Here the CDR3 DNA reads TGTGCCAGCAGCCAAGGCAGGGGCGAGGACTATGGCTACACCTTC. Its protein is CASSQGRGEDYGYTF.